This T cell receptor beta chain emerged from a study of T cell responses to AZD1222 COVID-19 vaccine. Germline CDR1 is SEHNR and CDR2 is FQNEAQ (reference sequence). Trimming shortened V by 6 bases and J by 0 bases, and 12 bases separated the two germline ends. CDR3 length: 15 amino acids. Data came from immunoSEQ multiplex PCR; TCRdb stores just in-frame clones and leaves some out. The sample lists some 92,000 clones, about 90% occurring once. The source is an adult in good health. The V gene is TRBV7-9, the J gene TRBJ1-3, with a tentative D call TRBD1 (6 bases). The sequencing used peripheral blood, collected on day 0 of AZD1222 vaccination. CDR3 bases: TGTGCCAGCAGTCGAACAGGGTTCTCTGGAAACACCATATATTTT. Protein: CASSRTGFSGNTIYF.